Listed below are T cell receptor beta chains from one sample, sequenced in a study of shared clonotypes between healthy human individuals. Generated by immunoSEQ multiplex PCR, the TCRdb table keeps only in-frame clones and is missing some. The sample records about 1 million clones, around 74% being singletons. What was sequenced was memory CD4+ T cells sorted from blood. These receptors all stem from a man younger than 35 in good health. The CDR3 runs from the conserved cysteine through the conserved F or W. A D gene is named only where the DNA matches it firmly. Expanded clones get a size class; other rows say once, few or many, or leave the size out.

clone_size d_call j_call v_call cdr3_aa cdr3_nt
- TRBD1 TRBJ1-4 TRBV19 CASSLGGGREKLFF TGTGCCAGTAGTTTGGGAGGGGGCCGGGAAAAACTGTTTTTT
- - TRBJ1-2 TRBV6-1 CASSEHVGSSYGYTF TGTGCCAGCAGTGAACACGTGGGCAGTAGCTATGGCTACACCTTC
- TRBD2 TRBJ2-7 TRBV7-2 CASSLLLAGVSEQYF TGTGCCAGCAGCCTATTGCTAGCGGGAGTTAGCGAGCAGTACTTC
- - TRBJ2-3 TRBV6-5 CASSNSDTQYF TGTGCCAGCAGTAACTCAGATACGCAGTATTTT
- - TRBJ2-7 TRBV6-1 CASKEGEHSSYEQYF TGTGCCAGCAAAGAGGGGGAACATTCAAGCTACGAGCAGTACTTC
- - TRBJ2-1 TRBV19 CASSIAGTPYNEQFF TGTGCCAGTAGTATAGCAGGGACTCCCTACAATGAGCAGTTCTTC
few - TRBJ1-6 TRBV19 CAAALAPNSPLHF TGTGCCGCTGCCCTAGCCCCCAATTCACCCCTCCACTTT
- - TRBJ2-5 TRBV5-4 CASSLAAGVQETQYF TGTGCCAGCAGCTTGGCCGCCGGGGTCCAAGAGACCCAGTACTTC
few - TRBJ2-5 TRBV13 CASSLGLAVQETQYF TGTGCCAGCAGCTTAGGACTAGCAGTTCAAGAGACCCAGTACTTC
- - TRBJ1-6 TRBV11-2 CASSPRGPISSPLHF TGTGCCAGCAGCCCCCGCGGACCTATAAGTTCACCCCTCCACTTT
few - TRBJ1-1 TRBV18 CASSMAGLNTEAFF TGTGCCAGCTCTATGGCAGGGCTGAACACTGAAGCTTTCTTT
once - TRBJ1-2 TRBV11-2 CASSATRQLNYGYTF TGTGCCAGCAGCGCCACAAGACAGCTTAACTATGGCTACACCTTC
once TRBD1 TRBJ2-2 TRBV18 CASSPRQGSGELFF TGTGCCAGCTCACCGCGACAGGGTTCCGGGGAGCTGTTTTTT
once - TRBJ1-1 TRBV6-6 CASSKGGGSTEAFF TGTGCCAGCAGTAAGGGCGGGGGCAGCACTGAAGCTTTCTTT
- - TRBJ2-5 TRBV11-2 CASSLIASRLETQYF TGTGCCAGCAGCTTAATTGCTAGCCGGTTAGAGACCCAGTACTTC
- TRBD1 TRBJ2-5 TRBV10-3 CAISSPGQKEETQYF TGTGCCATCAGTTCACCGGGACAGAAAGAAGAGACCCAGTACTTC
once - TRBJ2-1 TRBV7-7 CASSSDRGEQFF TGTGCTAGCAGCTCCGACCGTGGTGAGCAGTTCTTC
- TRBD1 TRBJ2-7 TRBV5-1 CASGSGQGISYEQYF TGCGCCAGCGGTTCAGGACAGGGCATCTCCTACGAGCAGTACTTC
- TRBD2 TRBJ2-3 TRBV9 CASSAILAGGGDTQYF TGTGCCAGCAGCGCGATACTAGCGGGGGGCGGGGATACGCAGTATTTT
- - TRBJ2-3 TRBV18 CASSPSRSTDTQYF TGTGCCAGCTCACCGTCGCGGAGCACAGATACGCAGTATTTT
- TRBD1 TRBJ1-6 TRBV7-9 CASSLGDREHSPLHF TGTGCCAGCAGCTTGGGGGACAGGGAGCATTCACCCCTCCACTTT
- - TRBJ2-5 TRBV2 CASSDSTVQETQYF TGTGCCAGCAGCGACTCGACTGTTCAAGAGACCCAGTACTTC
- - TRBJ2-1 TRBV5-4 CASSLAGSYNEQFF TGTGCCAGCAGCTTAGCAGGCTCCTACAATGAGCAGTTCTTC
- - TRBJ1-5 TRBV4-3 CASSQVLDSNQPQHF TGCGCCAGCAGCCAAGTTCTAGATTCCAATCAGCCCCAGCATTTT
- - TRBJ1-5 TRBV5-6 CASSRSTGYSNQPQHF TGTGCCAGCAGCCGCTCAACAGGATATAGCAATCAGCCCCAGCATTTT
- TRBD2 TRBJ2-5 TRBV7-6 CASSSDTGLAGQETQYF TGTGCCAGCAGCTCAGACACGGGACTAGCAGGCCAAGAGACCCAGTACTTC
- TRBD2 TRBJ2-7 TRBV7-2 CASGIRLAGIYEQYF TGTGCCAGCGGCATCCGACTAGCGGGGATTTACGAGCAGTACTTC
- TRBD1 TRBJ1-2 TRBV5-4 CASSPDRSISYGYTF TGTGCCAGCAGCCCGGACAGGTCCATCTCCTATGGCTACACCTTC
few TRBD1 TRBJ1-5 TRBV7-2 CASSLDRGPQHF TGTGCCAGCAGTCTGGACAGGGGGCCCCAGCATTTT
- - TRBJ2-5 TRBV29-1 CSAMRENRAEAQYF TGCAGCGCCATGAGGGAAAACAGGGCTGAGGCCCAGTACTTC
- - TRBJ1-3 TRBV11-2 CASSLGTTLSGNTIYF TGTGCCAGCAGTTTAGGGACGACACTCTCTGGAAACACCATATATTTT
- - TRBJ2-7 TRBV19 CASSIDGFYEQYF TGTGCCAGTAGTATAGACGGGTTCTACGAGCAGTACTTC
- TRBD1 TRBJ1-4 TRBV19 CATSGQGGAEKLFF TGTGCCACCAGCGGACAGGGCGGGGCTGAAAAACTGTTTTTT
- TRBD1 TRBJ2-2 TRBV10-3 CAISESVSTGYPGELFF TGTGCCATCAGTGAGTCGGTATCGACAGGGTACCCCGGGGAGCTGTTTTTT
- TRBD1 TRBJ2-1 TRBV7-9 CASSSFRGQGYNEQFF TGTGCCAGCAGCTCCTTTCGGGGACAGGGCTACAATGAGCAGTTCTTC
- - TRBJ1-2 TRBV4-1 CASSQDDGRYTF TGCGCCAGCAGCCAAGATGACGGACGCTACACCTTC
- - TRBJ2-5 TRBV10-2 CASSGLTGLQARGTQYF TGCGCCAGCAGTGGATTGACGGGGTTACAAGCCCGGGGTACCCAGTACTTC
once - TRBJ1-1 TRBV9 CASSPRDGENTEAFF TGTGCCAGCAGCCCCCGGGACGGGGAGAACACTGAAGCTTTCTTT
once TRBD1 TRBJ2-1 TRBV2 CAGSLQGTGDEQFF TGTGCCGGAAGCCTACAGGGGACAGGGGATGAGCAGTTCTTC
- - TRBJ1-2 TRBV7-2 CASSAGLNYGYTF TGTGCCAGCAGCGCAGGACTTAACTATGGCTACACCTTC
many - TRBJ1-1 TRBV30 CAWARGGNTEAFF TGTGCCTGGGCCCGGGGAGGGAACACTGAAGCTTTCTTT
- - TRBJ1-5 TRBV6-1 CASSERGSNQPQHF TGTGCCAGCAGTGAGCGGGGTAGCAATCAGCCCCAGCATTTT
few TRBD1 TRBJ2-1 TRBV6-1 CASSGQGAYNEQFF TGTGCCAGCAGTGGACAGGGGGCCTACAATGAGCAGTTCTTC
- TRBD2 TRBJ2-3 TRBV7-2 CASSLPSGTTQYF TGTGCCAGCAGCTTACCTAGCGGGACTACGCAGTATTTT
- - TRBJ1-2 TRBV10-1 CASMQGLRPYGYTF TGCGCCAGCATGCAGGGCCTGCGACCATATGGCTACACCTTC
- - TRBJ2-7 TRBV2 CASSEAGGRSYEQYF TGTGCCAGCAGTGAAGCGGGAGGCAGATCCTACGAGCAGTACTTC
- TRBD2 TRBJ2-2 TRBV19 CASSKLAGGPGTGELFF TGTGCCAGTAGTAAGCTAGCGGGAGGGCCGGGAACCGGGGAGCTGTTTTTT
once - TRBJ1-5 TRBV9 CASSGGSGPQHF TGTGCCAGCAGCGGCGGTAGTGGGCCCCAGCATTTT
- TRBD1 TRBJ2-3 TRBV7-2 CASSYDRGPTDTQYF TGTGCCAGCAGCTACGACAGGGGGCCCACAGATACGCAGTATTTT